This T cell receptor beta chain comes out of a study of T cells in Graves' hyperthyroidism and ophthalmopathy. At the level of the study: Peripheral blood was obtained at initial diagnosis, preceding any treatment.

This CDR3 has 15 residues. Germline V gives CDR1 GTSNPN, CDR2 SVGIG (reference sequence). J was trimmed by 6 bases and V by 0 bases; bases with no gene match: 7. Regarding the study as a whole: Most expanded thyroid clonotypes above 0.001 recurred in blood.

Lactation, pregnancy, other autoimmune disease or uncontrolled infection excluded patients. The diagnoses drew upon clinical symptoms, serum thyroxine and TRAb, thyroid ultrasound and orbital computed tomography. On this clonotype: The antigen is not known.

Researchers took RNA transcripts and amplified the TCR beta CDR3 regions from them. TCR CDR3 underwent first-round RT-PCR with the HTBI primer set. MiXCR, run by TCRdb on the multiplex PCR reads, gives a single entry per CDR3 protein. Here the sample spans over 250,000 distinct CDR3 sequences, 20% to 25% being singletons. This sequence originates from a man in his forties with Graves' hyperthyroidism that later progressed to Graves' ophthalmopathy. The chain carries TRBV30 and TRBJ2-4, with 8 bases aligning to TRBD1. The sequencing input was blood. The CDR3 here is CAWSVGSRGRNIQYF. CDR3 DNA: TGTGCCTGGAGTGTAGGGAGCAGGGGGCGAAACATTCAGTACTTC. Together with reference TRBV30 and TRBJ2-4, the CDR3 gives the full variable domain: SQTIHQWPATLVQPVGSPLSLECTVEGTSNPNLYWYRQAAGRGLQLLFYSVGIGQISSEVPQNLSASRPQDRQFILSSKKLLLSDSGFYLCAWSVGSRGRNIQYFGAGTRLSVL.